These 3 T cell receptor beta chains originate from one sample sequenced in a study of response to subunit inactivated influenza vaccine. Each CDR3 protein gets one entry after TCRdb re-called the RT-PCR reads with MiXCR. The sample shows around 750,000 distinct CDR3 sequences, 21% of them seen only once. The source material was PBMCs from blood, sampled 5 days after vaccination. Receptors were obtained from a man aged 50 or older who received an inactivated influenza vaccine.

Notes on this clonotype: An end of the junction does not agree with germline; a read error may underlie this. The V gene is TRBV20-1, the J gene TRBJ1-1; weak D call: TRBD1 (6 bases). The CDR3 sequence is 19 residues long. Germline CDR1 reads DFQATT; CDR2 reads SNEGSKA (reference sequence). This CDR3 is CSGRDGQRLGGLRGTEAFF. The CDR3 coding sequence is TGCAGTGGTAGAGATGGTCAACGTCTAGGGGGTTTGAGGGGAACTGAAGCTTTCTTT.

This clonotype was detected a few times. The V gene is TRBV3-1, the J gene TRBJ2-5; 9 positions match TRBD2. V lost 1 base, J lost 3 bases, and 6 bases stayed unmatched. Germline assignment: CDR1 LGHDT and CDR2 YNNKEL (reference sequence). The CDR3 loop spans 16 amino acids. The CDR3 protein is CASSQGTASGEETQYF. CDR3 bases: TGTGCCAGCAGCCAAGGCACGGCTAGCGGGGAAGAGACCCAGTACTTC.

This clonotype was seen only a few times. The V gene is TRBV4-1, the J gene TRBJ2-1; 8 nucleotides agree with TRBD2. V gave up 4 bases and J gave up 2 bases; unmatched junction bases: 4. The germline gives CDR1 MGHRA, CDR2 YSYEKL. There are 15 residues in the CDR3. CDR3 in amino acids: CASSPPAGAYNEQFF. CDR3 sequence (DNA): TGCGCCAGCAGCCCCCCAGCGGGGGCCTACAATGAGCAGTTCTTC.